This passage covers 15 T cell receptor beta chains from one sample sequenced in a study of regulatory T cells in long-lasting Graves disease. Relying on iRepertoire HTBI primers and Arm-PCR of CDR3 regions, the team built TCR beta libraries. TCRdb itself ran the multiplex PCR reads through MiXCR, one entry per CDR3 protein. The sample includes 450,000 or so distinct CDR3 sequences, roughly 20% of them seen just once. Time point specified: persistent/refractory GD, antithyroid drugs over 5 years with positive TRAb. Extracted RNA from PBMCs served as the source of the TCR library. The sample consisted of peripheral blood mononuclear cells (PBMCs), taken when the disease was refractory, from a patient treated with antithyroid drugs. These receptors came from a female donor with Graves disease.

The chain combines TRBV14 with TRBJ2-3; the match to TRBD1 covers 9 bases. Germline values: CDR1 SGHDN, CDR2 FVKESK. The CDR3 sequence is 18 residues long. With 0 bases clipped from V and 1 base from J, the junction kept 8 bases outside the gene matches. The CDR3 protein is CASSQEFLGQGGTDTQYF. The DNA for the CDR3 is TGTGCCAGCAGCCAAGAATTCTTGGGACAGGGTGGCACAGATACGCAGTATTTT. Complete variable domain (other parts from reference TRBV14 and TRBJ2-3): EAGVTQFPSHSVIEKGQTVTLRCDPISGHDNLYWYRRVMGKEIKFLLHFVKESKQDESGMPNNRFLAERTGGTYSTLKVQPAELEDSGVYFCASSQEFLGQGGTDTQYFGPGTRLTVL.

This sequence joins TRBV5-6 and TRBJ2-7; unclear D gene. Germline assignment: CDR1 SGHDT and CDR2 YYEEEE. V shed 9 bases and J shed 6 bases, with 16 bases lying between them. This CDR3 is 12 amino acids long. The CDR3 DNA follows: TGTGCCACCGGATTGGGCATCGGCGAGCAGTACTTC. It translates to CATGLGIGEQYF.

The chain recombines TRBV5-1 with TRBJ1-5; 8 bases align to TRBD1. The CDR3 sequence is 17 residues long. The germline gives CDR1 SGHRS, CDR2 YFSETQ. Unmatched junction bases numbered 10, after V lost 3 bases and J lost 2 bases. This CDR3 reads CASSWWTGIMGNQPQHF. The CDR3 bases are TGCGCCAGCAGCTGGTGGACAGGGATAATGGGCAATCAGCCCCAGCATTTT.

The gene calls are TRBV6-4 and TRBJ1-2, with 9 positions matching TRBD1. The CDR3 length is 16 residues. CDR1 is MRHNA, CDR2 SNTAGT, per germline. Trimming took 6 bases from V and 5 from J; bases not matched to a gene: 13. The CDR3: CASSSGQGLGIYGYTF. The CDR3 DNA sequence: TGTGCCAGCAGCTCCGGACAGGGGTTGGGAATATATGGCTACACCTTC.

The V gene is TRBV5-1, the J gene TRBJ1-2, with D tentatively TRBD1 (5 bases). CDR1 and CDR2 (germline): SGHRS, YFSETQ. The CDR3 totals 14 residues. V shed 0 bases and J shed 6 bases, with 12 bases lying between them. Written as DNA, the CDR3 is TGCGCCAGCAGCTTGGGACAGAAAAACGATGGCTACACCTTC. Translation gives CASSLGQKNDGYTF.

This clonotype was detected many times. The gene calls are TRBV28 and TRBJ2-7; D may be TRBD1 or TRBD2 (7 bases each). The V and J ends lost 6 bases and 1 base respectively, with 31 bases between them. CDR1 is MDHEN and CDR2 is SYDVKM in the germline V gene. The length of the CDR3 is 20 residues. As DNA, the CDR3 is TGTGCCAGCAGGCCCTTTGATCGACAGGGAGGGAAATTTGGGTCCTACGAGCAGTACTTC. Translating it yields CASRPFDRQGGKFGSYEQYF.

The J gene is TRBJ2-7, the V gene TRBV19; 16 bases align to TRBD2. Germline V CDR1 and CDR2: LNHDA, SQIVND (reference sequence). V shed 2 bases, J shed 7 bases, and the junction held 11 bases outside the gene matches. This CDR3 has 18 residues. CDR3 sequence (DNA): TGTGCCAGTAGTATACAGGGACTAGCGGGAGGGCCTTTCTGGGAGCAGTACTTC. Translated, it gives CASSIQGLAGGPFWEQYF.

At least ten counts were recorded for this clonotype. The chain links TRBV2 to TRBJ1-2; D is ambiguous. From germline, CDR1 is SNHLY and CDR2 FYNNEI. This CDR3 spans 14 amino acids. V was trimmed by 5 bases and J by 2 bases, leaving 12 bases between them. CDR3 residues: CASSPMSRNYGYTF. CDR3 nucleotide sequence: TGTGCCAGCAGTCCTATGAGTCGGAACTATGGCTACACCTTC.

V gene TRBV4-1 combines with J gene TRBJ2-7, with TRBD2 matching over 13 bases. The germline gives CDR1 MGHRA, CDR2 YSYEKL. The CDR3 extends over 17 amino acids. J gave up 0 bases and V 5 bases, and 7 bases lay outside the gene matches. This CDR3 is CASSLSRTSGSSYEQYF. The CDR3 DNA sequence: TGCGCCAGCAGCTTATCTCGGACTAGCGGGAGCTCCTACGAGCAGTACTTC.

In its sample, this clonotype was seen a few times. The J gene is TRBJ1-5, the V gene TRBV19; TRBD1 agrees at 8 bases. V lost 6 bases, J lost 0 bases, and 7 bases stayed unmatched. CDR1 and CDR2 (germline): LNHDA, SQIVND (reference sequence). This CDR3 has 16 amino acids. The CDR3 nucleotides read TGTGCCAGTAGAGTCGGACAGGGCATTAGCAATCAGCCCCAGCATTTT. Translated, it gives CASRVGQGISNQPQHF.

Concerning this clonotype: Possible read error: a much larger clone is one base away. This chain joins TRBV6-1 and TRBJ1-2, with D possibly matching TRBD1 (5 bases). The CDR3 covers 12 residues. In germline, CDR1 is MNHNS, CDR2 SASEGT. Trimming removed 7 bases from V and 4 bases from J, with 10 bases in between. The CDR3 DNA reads TGTGCCAGCACAGGGTCGGCCTATGGCTACACCTTC. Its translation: CASTGSAYGYTF.

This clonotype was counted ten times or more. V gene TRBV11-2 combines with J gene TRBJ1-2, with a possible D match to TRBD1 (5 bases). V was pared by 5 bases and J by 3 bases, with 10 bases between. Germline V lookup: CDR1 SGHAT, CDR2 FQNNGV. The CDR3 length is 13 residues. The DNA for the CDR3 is TGTGCCAGCAGCCCCAGACAGTACTATGGCTACACCTTC. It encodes CASSPRQYYGYTF.

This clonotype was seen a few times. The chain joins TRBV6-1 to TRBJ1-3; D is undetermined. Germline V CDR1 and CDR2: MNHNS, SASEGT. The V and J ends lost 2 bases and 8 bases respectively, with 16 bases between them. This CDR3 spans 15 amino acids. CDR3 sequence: CASSEMGLSRYTIYF. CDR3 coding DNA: TGTGCCAGCAGTGAAATGGGGTTATCTCGCTACACCATATATTTT.

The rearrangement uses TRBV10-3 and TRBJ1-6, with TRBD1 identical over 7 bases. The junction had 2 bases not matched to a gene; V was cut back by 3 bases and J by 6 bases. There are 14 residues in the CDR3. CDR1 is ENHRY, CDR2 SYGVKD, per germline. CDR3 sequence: CAISEGTANSPLHF. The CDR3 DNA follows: TGTGCCATCAGTGAAGGGACAGCTAATTCACCCCTCCACTTT.

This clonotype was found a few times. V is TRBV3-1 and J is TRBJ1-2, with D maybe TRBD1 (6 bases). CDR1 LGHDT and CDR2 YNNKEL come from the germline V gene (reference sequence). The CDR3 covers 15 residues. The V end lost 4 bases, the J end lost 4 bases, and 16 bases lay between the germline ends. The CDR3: CASSPEGGRIYGYTF. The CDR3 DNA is TGTGCCAGCAGCCCAGAGGGGGGGCGCATCTATGGCTACACCTTC.